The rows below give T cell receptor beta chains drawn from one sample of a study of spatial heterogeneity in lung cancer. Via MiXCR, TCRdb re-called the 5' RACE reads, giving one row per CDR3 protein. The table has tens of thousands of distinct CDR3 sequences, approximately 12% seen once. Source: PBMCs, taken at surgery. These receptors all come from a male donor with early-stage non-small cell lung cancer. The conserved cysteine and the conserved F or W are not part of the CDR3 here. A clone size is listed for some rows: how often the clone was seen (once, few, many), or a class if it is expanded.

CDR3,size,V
ASSLPTGVGEAF,many,TRBV6-2/TRBV6-3
ASSRQANEKLF,.,TRBV5-4
SANSAKGYNEQF,.,TRBV20-1
SVGSGASSTDTQY,few,TRBV29-1
ASSVSETFSYEQY,.,TRBV7-2
ASSLAAASAGELF,many,TRBV7-8
ASSETGRNYGYT,.,TRBV2
SARAASGLFEQF,few,TRBV20-1
ASGTSGPNSYNEQF,.,TRBV6-5
ASSIFQGGNSPLH,.,TRBV6-5
ASRSGRGQDRAIGNEKLF,few,TRBV7-2
ASSFLLTGASYNEQF,.,TRBV5-5
ASSRTSRPGANVLT,.,TRBV5-1
SARDLAGGAYEQY,.,TRBV20-1
ASSQGGQGHTEAF,.,TRBV4-1
ASSRGGGKNIQY,many,TRBV7-8
SAKAGQGAGEQY,few,TRBV20-1
ASNRDSSYNEQF,few,TRBV7-2
ASSTGGSHEQY,.,TRBV7-7
ASSLGSRYEQY,.,TRBV7-6
SAREVGRVNTEAF,.,TRBV20-1
ASSLVGLAGEQY,many,TRBV7-9
ATSQTSRHEQY,.,TRBV24-1
ATREGYGYT,.,TRBV6-5
ASGTDDYGYT,many,TRBV28
AWSVRAGTGTDTQY,.,TRBV30
ASSRAGTTNTGELF,.,TRBV19
SARDPGSEAF,many,TRBV20-1
ASSPGQPYEQY,.,TRBV3-1
ASSTGLRNEQF,few,TRBV7-9
ASSVPGQGLYSNQPQH,many,TRBV6-2/TRBV6-3
ASSASGQPQH,.,TRBV7-2
SARTPGQDVSWQPQH,few,TRBV20-1
ASTPERVDTQY,many,TRBV7-2
ASSLVAVPNSPLP,few,TRBV7-2
ASSQNSAHRGTEAF,.,TRBV4-1
ASSLTPQGGEQF,.,TRBV7-3
ASRITGGSEQF,.,TRBV28
ASSLNSGEKLF,few,TRBV7-9
ATAPGGRAPGELF,.,TRBV27
ASSLAGKAFGTQY,few,TRBV12-3/TRBV12-4
ASSPPYGQGTGELF,few,TRBV3-1
SAPIQGVSTDTQY,few,TRBV20-1
SVVSDANYEQY,.,TRBV29-1
ASSPLGGARDTQY,many,TRBV11-1
VSSYPGGQETQY,few,TRBV5-6
ATLQENQPQH,many,TRBV28
ASSLWTTGAYEQY,few,TRBV27
SVGGRTNTGELF,few,TRBV29-1
ASSQGLNQPQH,few,TRBV3-1
ASSALGLGAYEQY,.,TRBV6-1
ASSSTSPRLAGGLDTQY,.,TRBV28